The sequence of this TCR beta chain was determined in a study of T cell changes during pregnancy in multiple sclerosis. Only in-frame clones appear in the TCRdb table, and some are missing; sequencing was by immunoSEQ multiplex PCR. In the table there are some 97,000 clones, around 92% of which are singletons. This CDR3 contains 18 residues. After removal of 6 bases from V and 4 bases from J, the junction contained 21 bases not matched to a gene. Germline V gene data show CDR1 as MDHEN and CDR2 as SYDVKM. This TCR was sampled from a female donor with multiple sclerosis, enrolled in a pregnancy study. The chain recombines TRBV28 with TRBJ2-7; TRBD2 agrees at 7 bases. The source was peripheral blood, collected after pregnancy. CDR3 in DNA: TGTGCCAGCAGCACACCTTTAGGAGGAGGAGCGGGGCTTTACGAGCAGTACTTC. It translates to CASSTPLGGGAGLYEQYF.